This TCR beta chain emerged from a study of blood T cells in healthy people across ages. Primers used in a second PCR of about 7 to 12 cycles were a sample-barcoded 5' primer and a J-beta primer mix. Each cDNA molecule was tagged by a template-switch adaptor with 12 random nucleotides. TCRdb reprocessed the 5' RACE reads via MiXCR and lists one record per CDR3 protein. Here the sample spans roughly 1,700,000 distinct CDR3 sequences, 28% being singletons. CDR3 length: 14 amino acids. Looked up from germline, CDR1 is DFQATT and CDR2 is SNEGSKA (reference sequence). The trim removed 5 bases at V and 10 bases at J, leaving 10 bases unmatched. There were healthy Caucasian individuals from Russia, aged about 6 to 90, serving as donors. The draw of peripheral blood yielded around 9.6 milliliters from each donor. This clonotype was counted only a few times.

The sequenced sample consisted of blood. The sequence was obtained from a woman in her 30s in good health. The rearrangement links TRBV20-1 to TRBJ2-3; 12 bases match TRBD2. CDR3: CSAPSSGGVRAQYF. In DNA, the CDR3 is TGCAGTGCTCCATCTAGCGGGGGGGTCAGAGCGCAGTATTTT.